The entry that follows covers one T cell receptor beta chain sequence. These data originate in a study of T-cell memory formation after mild COVID-19. The CDR3 extends over 14 amino acids. The V gene lost 9 bases and the J gene lost 8 bases, with 19 bases spanning the gap. Germline V gene sequence: CDR1 SEHNR, CDR2 FQNEAQ (reference sequence). TCRdb independently ran MiXCR on the 5' RACE reads; one entry per CDR3 protein. The repertoire holds more than 250,000 distinct CDR3 sequences, roughly a sixth seen once, with under 25% in the top ten. V is TRBV7-9 and J is TRBJ1-4; D gene ambiguous. Sequencing was carried out using PBMCs or a T cell subset sorted from them (not recorded which). The sequence was obtained from a man aged 18 to 29 who had mild COVID-19 (a few samples of this study predate the infection). Cell type and time point are not known. The CDR3 sequence: CASTYSGVKEKLFF. In DNA, the CDR3 is TGTGCCAGTACCTACAGTGGAGTTAAAGAAAAACTGTTTTTT.